The clone carrying this T cell receptor beta chain was detected only a few times. Residents of 24 US areas, aged roughly 18 to 95 years, made up the participants. TCRdb keeps only in-frame clones here, not all; method: immunoSEQ multiplex PCR. This sample carries 200,000 to 250,000 clones, about 84% of them seen once, and the ten largest clones take 7.4%. CDR1 is MDHEN, CDR2 SYDVKM, per germline. The trim removed 3 bases at V and 6 bases at J, leaving 7 bases unmatched. There are 15 residues in the CDR3. The sample is drawn from a study of blood T cell repertoires in COVID-19. This chain connects TRBV28 to TRBJ1-5, with 8 positions matching TRBD1. The receptor's source is a woman in her forties with acute COVID-19. Sequenced sample: PBMCs or T cells enriched from blood (not recorded which). The CDR3 nucleotides are TGTGCCAGCAGTTTCCTAACAGGGGGGGGTCAGCCCCAGCATTTT. It is translated as CASSFLTGGGQPQHF. Full variable domain (rest looked up from reference TRBV28 and TRBJ1-5): DVKVTQSSRYLVKRTGEKVFLECVQDMDHENMFWYRQDPGLGLRLIYFSYDVKMKEKGDIPEGYSVSREKKERFSLILESASTNQTSMYLCASSFLTGGGQPQHFGDGTRLSIL.